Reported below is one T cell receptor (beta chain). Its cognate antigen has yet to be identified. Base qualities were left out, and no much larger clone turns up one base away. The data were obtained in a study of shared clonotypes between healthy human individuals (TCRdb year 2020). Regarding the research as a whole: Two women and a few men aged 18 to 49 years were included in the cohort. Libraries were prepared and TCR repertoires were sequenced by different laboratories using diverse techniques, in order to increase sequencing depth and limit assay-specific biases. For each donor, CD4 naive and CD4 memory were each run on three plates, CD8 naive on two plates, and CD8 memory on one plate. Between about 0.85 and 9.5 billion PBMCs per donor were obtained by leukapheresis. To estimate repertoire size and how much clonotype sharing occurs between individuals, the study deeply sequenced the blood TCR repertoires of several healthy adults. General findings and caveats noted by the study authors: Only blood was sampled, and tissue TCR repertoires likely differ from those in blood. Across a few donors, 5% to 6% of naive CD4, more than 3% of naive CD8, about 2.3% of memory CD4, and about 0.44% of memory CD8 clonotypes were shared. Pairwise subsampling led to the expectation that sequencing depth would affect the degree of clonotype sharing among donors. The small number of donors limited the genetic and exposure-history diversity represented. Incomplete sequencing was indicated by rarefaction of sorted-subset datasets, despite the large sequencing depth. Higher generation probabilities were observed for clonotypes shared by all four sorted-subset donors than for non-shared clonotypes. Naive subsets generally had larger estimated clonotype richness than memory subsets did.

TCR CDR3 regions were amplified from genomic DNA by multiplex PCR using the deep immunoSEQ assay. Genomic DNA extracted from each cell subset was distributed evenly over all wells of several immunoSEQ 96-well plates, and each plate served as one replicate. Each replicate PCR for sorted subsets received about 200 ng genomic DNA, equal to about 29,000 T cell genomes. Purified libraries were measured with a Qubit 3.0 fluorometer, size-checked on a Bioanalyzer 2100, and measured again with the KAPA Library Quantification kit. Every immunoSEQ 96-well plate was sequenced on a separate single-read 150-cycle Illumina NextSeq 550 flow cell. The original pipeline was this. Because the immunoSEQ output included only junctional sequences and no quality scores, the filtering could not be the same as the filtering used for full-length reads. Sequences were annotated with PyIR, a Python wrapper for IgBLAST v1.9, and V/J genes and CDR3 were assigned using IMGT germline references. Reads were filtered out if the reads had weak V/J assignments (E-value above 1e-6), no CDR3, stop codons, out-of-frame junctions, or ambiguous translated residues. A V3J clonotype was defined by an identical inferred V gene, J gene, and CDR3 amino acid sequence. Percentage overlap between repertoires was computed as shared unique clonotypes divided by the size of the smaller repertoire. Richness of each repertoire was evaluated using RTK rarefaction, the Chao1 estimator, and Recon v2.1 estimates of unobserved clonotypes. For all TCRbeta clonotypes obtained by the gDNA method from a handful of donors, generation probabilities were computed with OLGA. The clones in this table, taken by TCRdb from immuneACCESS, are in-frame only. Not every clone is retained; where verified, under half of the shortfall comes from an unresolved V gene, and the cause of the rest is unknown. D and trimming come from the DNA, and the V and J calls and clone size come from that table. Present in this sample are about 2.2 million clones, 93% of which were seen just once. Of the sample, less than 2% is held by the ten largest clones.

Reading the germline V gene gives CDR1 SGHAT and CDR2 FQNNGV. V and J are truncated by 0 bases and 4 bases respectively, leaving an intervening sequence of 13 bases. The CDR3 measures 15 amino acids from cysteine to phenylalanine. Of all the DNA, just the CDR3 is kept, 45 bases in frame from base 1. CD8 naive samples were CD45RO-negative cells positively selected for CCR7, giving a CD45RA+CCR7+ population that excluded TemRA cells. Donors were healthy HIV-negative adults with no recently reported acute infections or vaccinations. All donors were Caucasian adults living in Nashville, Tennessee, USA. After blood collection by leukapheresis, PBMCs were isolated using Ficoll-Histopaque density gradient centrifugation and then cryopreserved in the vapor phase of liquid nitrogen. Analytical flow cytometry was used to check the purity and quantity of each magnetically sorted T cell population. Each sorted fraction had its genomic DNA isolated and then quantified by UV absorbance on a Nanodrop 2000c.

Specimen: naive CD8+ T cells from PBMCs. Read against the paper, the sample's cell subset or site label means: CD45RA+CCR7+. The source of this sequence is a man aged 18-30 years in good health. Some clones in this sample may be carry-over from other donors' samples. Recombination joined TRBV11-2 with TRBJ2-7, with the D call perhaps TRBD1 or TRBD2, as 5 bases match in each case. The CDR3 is CASSLEGTAGYEQYF. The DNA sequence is TGTGCCAGCAGCTTAGAAGGGACGGCAGGTTACGAGCAGTACTTC.